This T cell receptor (beta chain) was found in a study of graft-versus-host responses after intestinal transplantation. The study, taken as a whole, reports: GvH clones were identified in recipient marrow, with some first appearing in ileum or blood.

In the case of this clone: What it recognizes is unknown.

Only in-frame clones appear in the TCRdb table, and some are missing; sequencing was by immunoSEQ multiplex PCR. The profile shows 20,000 to 25,000 clones, roughly 95% of them singletons. Germline V lookup: CDR1 SGHAT, CDR2 FQNNGV. Deletions cut 5 bases from V and 9 bases from J, with 11 bases between. This CDR3 comprises 12 residues. This chain joins TRBV11-2 and TRBJ2-1; possible D gene TRBD1, 6 bases. This clonotype was obtained from a human patient who received an intestinal transplant, so some T cells may come from the graft donor. Here the sequenced sample was PBMCs, taken 156 days after intestinal transplant. In DNA form, the CDR3 reads TGTGCCAGCAGCCTACAGGGCGGTGAGCAGTTCTTC. Protein: CASSLQGGEQFF.